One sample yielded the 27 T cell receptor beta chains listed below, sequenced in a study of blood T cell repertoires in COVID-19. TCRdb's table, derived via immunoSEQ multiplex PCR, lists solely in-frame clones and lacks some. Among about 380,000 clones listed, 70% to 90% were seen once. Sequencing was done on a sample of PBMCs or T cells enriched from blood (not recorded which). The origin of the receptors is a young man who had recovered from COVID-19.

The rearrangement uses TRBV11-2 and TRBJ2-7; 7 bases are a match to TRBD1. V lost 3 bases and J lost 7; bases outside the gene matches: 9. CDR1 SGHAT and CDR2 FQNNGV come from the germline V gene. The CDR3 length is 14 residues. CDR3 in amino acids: CASSLGDRVGEQYF. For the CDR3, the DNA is TGTGCCAGCAGCTTGGGAGACAGGGTAGGTGAGCAGTACTTC.

CDR3: CASSLTGGGYQETQYF. The CDR3 DNA is TGTGCCAGCAGCTTAACAGGGGGCGGATATCAAGAGACCCAGTACTTC. V and J are TRBV5-4 and TRBJ2-5; TRBD1 matches 9 bases. The CDR3 runs to 16 residues. V was clipped by 2 bases and J by 2 bases; unmatched bases: 7. The germline gives CDR1 SGHNT, CDR2 YYREEE (reference sequence). Combining the CDR3 with reference TRBV5-4 and TRBJ2-5 gives the whole variable domain ETGVTQSPTHLIKTRGQQVTLRCSSQSGHNTVSWYQQALGQGPQFIFQYYREEENGRGNFPPRFSGLQFPNYSSELNVNALELDDSALYLCASSLTGGGYQETQYFGPGTRLLVL.

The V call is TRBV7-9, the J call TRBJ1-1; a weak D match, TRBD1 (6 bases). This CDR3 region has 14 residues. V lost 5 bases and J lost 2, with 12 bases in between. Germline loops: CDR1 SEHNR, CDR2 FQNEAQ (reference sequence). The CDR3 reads CASSQRQANTEAFF. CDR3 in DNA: TGTGCCAGCAGCCAACGACAGGCAAACACTGAAGCTTTCTTT.

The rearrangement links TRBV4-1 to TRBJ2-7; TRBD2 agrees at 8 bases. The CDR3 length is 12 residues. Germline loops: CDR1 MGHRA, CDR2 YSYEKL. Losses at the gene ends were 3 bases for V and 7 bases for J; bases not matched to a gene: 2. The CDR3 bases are TGCGCCAGCAGCCAGACGGGGGGGGAGCAGTACTTC. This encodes CASSQTGGEQYF.

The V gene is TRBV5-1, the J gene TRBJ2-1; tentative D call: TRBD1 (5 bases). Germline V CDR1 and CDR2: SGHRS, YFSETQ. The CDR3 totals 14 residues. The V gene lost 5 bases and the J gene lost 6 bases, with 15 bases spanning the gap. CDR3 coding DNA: TGCGCCAGCAGAGGGGTTTCAATGGGCAATGAGCAGTTCTTC. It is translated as CASRGVSMGNEQFF.

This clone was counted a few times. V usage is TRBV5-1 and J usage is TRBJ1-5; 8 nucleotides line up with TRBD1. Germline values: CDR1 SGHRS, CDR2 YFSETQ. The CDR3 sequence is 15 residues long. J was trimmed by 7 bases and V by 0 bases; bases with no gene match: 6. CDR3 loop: CASSLGTGTEQPQHF. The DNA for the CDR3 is TGCGCCAGCAGCTTGGGGACAGGGACGGAACAGCCCCAGCATTTT. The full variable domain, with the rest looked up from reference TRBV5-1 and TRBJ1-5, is KAGVTQTPRYLIKTRGQQVTLSCSPISGHRSVSWYQQTPGQGLQFLFEYFSETQRNKGNFPGRFSGRQFSNSRSEMNVSTLELGDSALYLCASSLGTGTEQPQHFGDGTRLSIL.

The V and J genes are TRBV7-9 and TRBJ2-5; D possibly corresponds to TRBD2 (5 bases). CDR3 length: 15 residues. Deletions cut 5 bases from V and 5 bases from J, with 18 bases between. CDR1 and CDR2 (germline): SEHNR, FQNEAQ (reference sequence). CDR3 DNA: TGTGCCAGCAGCCCCACCCAGGCGGGTAAGGAGACCCAGTACTTC. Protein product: CASSPTQAGKETQYF.

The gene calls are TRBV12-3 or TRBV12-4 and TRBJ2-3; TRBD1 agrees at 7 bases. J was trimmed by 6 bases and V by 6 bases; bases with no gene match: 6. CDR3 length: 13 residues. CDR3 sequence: CASRQQGLDTQYF. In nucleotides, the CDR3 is TGTGCCAGCAGGCAACAGGGGTTGGATACGCAGTATTTT.

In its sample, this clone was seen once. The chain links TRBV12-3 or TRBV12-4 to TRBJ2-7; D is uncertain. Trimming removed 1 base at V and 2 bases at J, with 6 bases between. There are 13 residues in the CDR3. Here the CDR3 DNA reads TGTGCCAGCAGTTTAGGCCGCGCCTACGAGCAGTACTTC. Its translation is CASSLGRAYEQYF.

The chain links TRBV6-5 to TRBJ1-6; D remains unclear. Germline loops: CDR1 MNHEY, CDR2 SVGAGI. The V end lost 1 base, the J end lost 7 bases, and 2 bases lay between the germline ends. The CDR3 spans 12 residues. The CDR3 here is CASSYLNSPLHF. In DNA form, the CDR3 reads TGTGCCAGCAGTTACTTAAATTCACCCCTCCACTTT.

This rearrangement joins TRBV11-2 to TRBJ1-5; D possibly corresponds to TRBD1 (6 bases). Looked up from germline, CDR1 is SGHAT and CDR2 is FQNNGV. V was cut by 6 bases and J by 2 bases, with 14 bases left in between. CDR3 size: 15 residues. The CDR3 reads CASRVRRGGNQPQHF. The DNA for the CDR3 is TGTGCCAGCAGGGTTCGCAGGGGAGGCAATCAGCCCCAGCATTTT.

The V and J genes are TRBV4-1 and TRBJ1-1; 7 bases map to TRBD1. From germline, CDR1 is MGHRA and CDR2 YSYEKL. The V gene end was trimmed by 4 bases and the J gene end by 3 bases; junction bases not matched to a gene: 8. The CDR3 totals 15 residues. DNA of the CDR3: TGCGCCAGCAGCCCAAAACAGGGGCTGGACACTGAAGCTTTCTTT. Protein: CASSPKQGLDTEAFF.

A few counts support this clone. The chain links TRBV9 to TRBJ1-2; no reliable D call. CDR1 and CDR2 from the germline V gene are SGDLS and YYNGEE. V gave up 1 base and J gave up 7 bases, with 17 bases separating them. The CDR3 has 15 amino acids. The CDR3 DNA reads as TGTGCCAGCAGCGTAACCTCGGACGGAGGACTTGGCTACACCTTC. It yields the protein CASSVTSDGGLGYTF.

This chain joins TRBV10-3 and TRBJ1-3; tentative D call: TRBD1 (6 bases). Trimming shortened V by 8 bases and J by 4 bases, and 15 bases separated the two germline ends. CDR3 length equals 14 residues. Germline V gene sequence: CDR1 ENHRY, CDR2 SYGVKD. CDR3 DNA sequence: TGTGCCATCGCCAACAGGGCGGAAGGAAACACCATATATTTT. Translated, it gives CAIANRAEGNTIYF.

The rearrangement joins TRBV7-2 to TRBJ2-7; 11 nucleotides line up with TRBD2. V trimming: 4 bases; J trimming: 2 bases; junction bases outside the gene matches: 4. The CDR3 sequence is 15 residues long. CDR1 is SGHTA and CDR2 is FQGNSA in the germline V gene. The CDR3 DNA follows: TGTGCCAGCAGCTCCGTAGCGGGGGGGCCCTACGAGCAGTACTTC. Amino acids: CASSSVAGGPYEQYF.

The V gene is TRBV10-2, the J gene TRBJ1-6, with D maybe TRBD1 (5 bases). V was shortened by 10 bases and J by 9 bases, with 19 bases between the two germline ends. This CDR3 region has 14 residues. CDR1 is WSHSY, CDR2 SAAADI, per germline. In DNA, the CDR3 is TGCGCCACCAGGGAGGGGCAGTGGTCTTCACCCCTCCACTTT. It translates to CATREGQWSSPLHF.

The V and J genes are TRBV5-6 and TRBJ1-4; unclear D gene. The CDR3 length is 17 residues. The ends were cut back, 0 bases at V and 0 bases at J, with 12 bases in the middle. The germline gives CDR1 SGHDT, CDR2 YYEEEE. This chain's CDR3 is CASSLGPRMATNEKLFF. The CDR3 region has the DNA TGTGCCAGCAGCTTGGGTCCCAGGATGGCAACTAATGAAAAACTGTTTTTT. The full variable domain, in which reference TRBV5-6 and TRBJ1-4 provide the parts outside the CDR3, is DAGVTQSPTHLIKTRGQQVTLRCSPKSGHDTVSWYQQALGQGPQFIFQYYEEEERQRGNFPDRFSGHQFPNYSSELNVNALLLGDSALYLCASSLGPRMATNEKLFFGSGTQLSVL.

The CDR3: CAIRDKKETQYF. The CDR3, as DNA: TGTGCCATCCGGGACAAGAAAGAGACCCAGTACTTC. The chain links TRBV10-3 to TRBJ2-5, with a possible D match to TRBD1 (6 bases). Trimming took off 8 bases at V and 3 bases at J, with 10 bases between the two ends. The CDR3 loop spans 12 amino acids. CDR1 is ENHRY and CDR2 is SYGVKD in the germline V gene.

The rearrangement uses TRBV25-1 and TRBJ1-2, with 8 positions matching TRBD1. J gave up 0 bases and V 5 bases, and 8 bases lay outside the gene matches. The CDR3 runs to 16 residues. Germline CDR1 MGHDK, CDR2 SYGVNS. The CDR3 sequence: CASSPSTGGSNYGYTF. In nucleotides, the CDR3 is TGTGCCAGCAGTCCCTCAACAGGGGGTTCTAACTATGGCTACACCTTC.

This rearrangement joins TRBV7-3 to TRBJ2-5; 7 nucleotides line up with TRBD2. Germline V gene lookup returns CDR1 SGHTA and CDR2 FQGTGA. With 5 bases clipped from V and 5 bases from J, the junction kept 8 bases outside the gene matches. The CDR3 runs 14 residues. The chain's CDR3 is CASSPGGFGETQYF. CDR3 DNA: TGTGCCAGCAGCCCCGGGGGGTTCGGGGAGACCCAGTACTTC.

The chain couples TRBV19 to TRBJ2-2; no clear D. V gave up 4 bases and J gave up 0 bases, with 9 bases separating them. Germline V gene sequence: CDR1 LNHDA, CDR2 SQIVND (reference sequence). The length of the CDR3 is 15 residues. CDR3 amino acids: CASSNQNTNTGELFF. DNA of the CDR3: TGTGCCAGTAGTAATCAGAATACGAACACCGGGGAGCTGTTTTTT.

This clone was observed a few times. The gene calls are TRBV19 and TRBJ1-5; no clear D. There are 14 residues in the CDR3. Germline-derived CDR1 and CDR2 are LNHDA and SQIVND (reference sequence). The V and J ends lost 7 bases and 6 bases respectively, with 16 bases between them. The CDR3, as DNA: TGTGCCAGTACTGGAAGGCAGTGGAGTCAGCCCCAGCATTTT. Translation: CASTGRQWSQPQHF.

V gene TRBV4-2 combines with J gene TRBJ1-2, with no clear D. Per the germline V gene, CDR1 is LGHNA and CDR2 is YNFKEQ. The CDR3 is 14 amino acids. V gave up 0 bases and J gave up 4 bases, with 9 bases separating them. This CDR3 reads CASSQDRTGYGYTF. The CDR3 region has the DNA TGTGCCAGCAGCCAAGATAGAACGGGCTATGGCTACACCTTC.

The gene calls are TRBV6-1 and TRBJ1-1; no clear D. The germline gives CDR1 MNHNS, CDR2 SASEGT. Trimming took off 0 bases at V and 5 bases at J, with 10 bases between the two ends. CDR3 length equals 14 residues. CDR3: CASSEARQATEAFF. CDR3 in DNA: TGTGCCAGCAGTGAAGCCAGGCAGGCAACTGAAGCTTTCTTT.

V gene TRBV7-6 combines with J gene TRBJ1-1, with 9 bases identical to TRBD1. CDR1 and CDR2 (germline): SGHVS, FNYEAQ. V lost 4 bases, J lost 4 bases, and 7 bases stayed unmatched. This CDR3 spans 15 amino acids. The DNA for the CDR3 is TGTGCCAGCAGCTCAATGCGACAGGGGGGCACTGAAGCTTTCTTT. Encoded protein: CASSSMRQGGTEAFF.

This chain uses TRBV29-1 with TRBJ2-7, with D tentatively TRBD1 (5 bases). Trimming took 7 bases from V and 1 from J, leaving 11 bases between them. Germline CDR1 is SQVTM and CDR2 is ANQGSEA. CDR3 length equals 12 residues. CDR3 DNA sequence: TGCAGCGCGTCGACAGAGTCCTACGAGCAGTACTTC. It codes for CSASTESYEQYF.

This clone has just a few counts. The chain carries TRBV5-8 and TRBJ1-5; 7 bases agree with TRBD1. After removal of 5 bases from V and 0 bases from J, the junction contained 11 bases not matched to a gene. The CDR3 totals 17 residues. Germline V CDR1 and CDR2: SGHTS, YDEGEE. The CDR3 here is CASRYGTEKNSNQPQHF. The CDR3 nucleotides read TGTGCCAGCAGGTACGGGACAGAGAAGAATAGCAATCAGCCCCAGCATTTT.